These 18 T cell receptor beta chains share one sample of origin, sequenced in a study of blood T cell repertoires in COVID-19 (dated by TCRdb to 2020 to 2022). The method behind the library was the immunoSEQ multiplex PCR assay. The clones in this table, taken by TCRdb from immuneACCESS, are in-frame only. Not every clone is retained; where verified, under half of the shortfall comes from an unresolved V gene, and the cause of the rest is unknown. For this sample there are some 300,000 clones; about 88% appear just once. Approximately 0.93% of the sample goes to the ten largest clones. Sequencing was carried out using PBMCs or T cells enriched from blood (not recorded which). Receptors originate from a woman aged 30 to 39 who had recovered from COVID-19.

DNA of the CDR3: TGTGCCAGCAGCTTGGAACTAGCGGGGAGAGAAGAGACCCAGTACTTC. It codes for CASSLELAGREETQYF. The chain carries TRBV5-4 and TRBJ2-5; 10 nucleotides agree with TRBD2. There are 16 residues in the CDR3. Unmatched junction bases numbered 5, after V lost 0 bases and J lost 3 bases. CDR1 SGHNT and CDR2 YYREEE come from the germline V gene (reference sequence).

The chain is built from TRBV2 and TRBJ2-7, with 8 positions matching TRBD1. Germline CDR1 SNHLY, CDR2 FYNNEI. V lost 4 bases to trimming and J lost 7 bases; unmatched junction nucleotides: 6. This CDR3 contains 13 residues. The CDR3 nucleotides read TGTGCCAGCAGTGGGACAGGGATAGAAGAGCAGTACTTC. Translating it yields CASSGTGIEEQYF.

V is TRBV30 and J is TRBJ1-6; the D gene is possibly TRBD1 (5 bases). The CDR3 consists of 11 residues. Trimming took off 1 base at V and 14 bases at J, with 9 bases between the two ends. The germline CDR1 and CDR2 sequences are GTSNPN and SVGIG (reference sequence). CDR3: CAWSARVSLHF. The CDR3 DNA reads TGTGCCTGGAGTGCCAGGGTCTCCCTCCACTTT.

V usage is TRBV6-2 or TRBV6-3 and J usage is TRBJ1-5; D is perhaps TRBD1 (6 bases). V shed 5 bases and J shed 3 bases, with 11 bases lying between them. Germline V gene data show CDR1 as MNHEY and CDR2 as SVGEGT. CDR3 size: 14 residues. The CDR3 DNA sequence: TGTGCCAGCAGTCACGGACAGTACAATCAGCCCCAGCATTTT. Residues: CASSHGQYNQPQHF.

The V gene is TRBV19, the J gene TRBJ2-3; D is ambiguous. The germline CDR1 and CDR2 sequences are LNHDA and SQIVND (reference sequence). This CDR3 is built from 11 residues. With 5 bases removed from V and 2 bases from J, the gap between germline ends came to 2 bases. CDR3 protein: CASSYTDTQYF. For the CDR3, the DNA is TGTGCCAGTAGTTACACAGATACGCAGTATTTT.

With respect to this clone: The sample holds other DNA sequences that translate to the same CDR3. This chain uses TRBV4-1 with TRBJ2-5, with D maybe TRBD1 (6 bases). This CDR3 is built from 13 residues. From germline, CDR1 is MGHRA and CDR2 YSYEKL. Trimming took off 1 base at V and 3 bases at J, with 6 bases between the two ends. The chain's CDR3 is CASSQAGEETQYF. The CDR3 nucleotides read TGCGCCAGCAGCCAAGCAGGGGAAGAGACCCAGTACTTC.

With regard to this clone: This CDR3 is also generated by other DNA sequences in the sample. The CDR3 spells CASSDGYEQYF. The CDR3 coding sequence is TGTGCCAGCAGTGACGGGTACGAGCAGTACTTC. The rearrangement joins TRBV2 to TRBJ2-7; D unclear. This CDR3 region has 11 residues. Germline loops: CDR1 SNHLY, CDR2 FYNNEI. The germline V and J ends were trimmed by 3 bases and 4 bases, with 4 bases remaining between them.

V gene TRBV5-5 combines with J gene TRBJ1-2; weak D call: TRBD1 (5 bases). The germline V and J ends were trimmed by 4 bases and 12 bases, with 13 bases remaining between them. The CDR3 runs 11 residues. CDR1 and CDR2 from the germline V gene are SGHKS and YYEKEE (reference sequence). DNA of the CDR3: TGTGCCAGCAGCCTTGACCGCAGGGACACCTTC. The encoded protein is CASSLDRRDTF.

The V and J genes are TRBV11-3 and TRBJ2-2; possible D gene TRBD1, 5 bases. The CDR3 is made up of 15 amino acids. In germline, CDR1 is SGHNT, CDR2 YENEEA. V dropped 1 base and J dropped 2 bases, with 8 bases sitting between them. CDR3 DNA: TGTGCCAGCAGCTTAGGTGGACATAACACCGGGGAGCTGTTTTTT. It codes for CASSLGGHNTGELFF.

The rearrangement joins TRBV29-1 to TRBJ1-1, with 7 positions matching TRBD1. The CDR3 is made up of 12 amino acids. The ends lost 7 bases at V and 5 bases at J; junction bases unmatched: 7. Germline loops: CDR1 SQVTM, CDR2 ANQGSEA. The CDR3 region is CSATGERTEAFF. CDR3 sequence (DNA): TGCAGCGCCACAGGGGAGCGAACTGAAGCTTTCTTT.

The chain links TRBV4-3 to TRBJ2-5, with D perhaps matching TRBD2 (5 bases). V was shortened by 1 base and J by 5 bases, with 11 bases between the two germline ends. The CDR3 length is 14 residues. From germline, CDR1 is LGHNA and CDR2 YSLEER. DNA of the CDR3: TGCGCCAGCAGCCAAGGGGAGATTGGGGAGACCCAGTACTTC. Amino acids: CASSQGEIGETQYF.

This clone was seen a few times. This chain links TRBV4-2 with TRBJ2-3, with a tentative D call TRBD2 (6 bases). The CDR3 contains 22 residues. V lost 8 bases and J lost 0, with 36 bases in between. From germline, CDR1 is LGHNA and CDR2 YNFKEQ. CDR3 nucleotide sequence: TGTGCCAGCCCCCGTGGTATGGGTATCCTCGGGGGAGGATTATCTAGCACAGATACGCAGTATTTT. Protein sequence: CASPRGMGILGGGLSSTDTQYF.

The V and J genes are TRBV19 and TRBJ1-4; TRBD1 matches 10 bases. This CDR3 comprises 18 residues. Trimming removed 5 bases from V and 3 bases from J; junction bases left unmatched: 12. Germline V CDR1 and CDR2: LNHDA, SQIVND (reference sequence). The CDR3 spells CASSYDRGRGGANEKLFF. CDR3 nucleotides: TGTGCCAGTAGTTACGACAGGGGGCGAGGAGGAGCTAATGAAAAACTGTTTTTT.

V usage is TRBV5-4 and J usage is TRBJ2-5; 16 bases are a match to TRBD2. The CDR3 is 15 residues long. The ends lost 6 bases at V and 5 bases at J; junction bases unmatched: 4. The germline V gene has CDR1 SGHNT and CDR2 YYREEE (reference sequence). For the CDR3, the DNA is TGTGCCAGCAAGGGGACTAGCGGGGGGGCCGAGACCCAGTACTTC. This gives the protein CASKGTSGGAETQYF.

The chain combines TRBV2 with TRBJ1-5; 7 nucleotides match TRBD1. This CDR3 comprises 15 residues. Germline trimming cut 1 base from V and 4 bases from J; bases unmatched to any gene: 4. In germline, CDR1 is SNHLY, CDR2 FYNNEI. CDR3 in amino acids: CASSEVQGRNQPQHF. The DNA of the CDR3 is TGTGCCAGCAGTGAAGTACAGGGGCGGAATCAGCCCCAGCATTTT.

V usage is TRBV18 and J usage is TRBJ1-1; weak D call: TRBD1 (6 bases). The CDR3 loop spans 17 amino acids. Germline lookup yields CDR1 KGHSH and CDR2 LQKENI. V was clipped by 4 bases and J by 1 base, with 19 bases between them. The CDR3 sequence: CASSLRQVDGWNTEAFF. The CDR3 coding sequence is TGTGCCAGCTCACTTAGACAGGTTGATGGGTGGAACACTGAAGCTTTCTTT.

The chain combines TRBV27 with TRBJ1-2; tentative D call: TRBD1 (6 bases). Germline CDR1 and CDR2: MNHEY and SMNVEV (reference sequence). The CDR3 runs 14 residues. Trimming stripped 10 bases from V and 2 bases from J, with 17 bases between. The DNA for the CDR3 is TGTGCCACCAAAGCAATAGACAGGAACTATGGCTACACCTTC. This translates into CATKAIDRNYGYTF.

This chain connects TRBV10-2 to TRBJ1-1; possibly TRBD1 for D (5 bases). The CDR3 has 19 amino acids. Trimming cost V 9 bases and J 4 bases, with 33 bases left between them. Germline CDR1 WSHSY, CDR2 SAAADI. The CDR3 loop reads CASRDSLKGSLGWFTEAFF. The DNA for the CDR3 is TGCGCCAGTAGAGACAGTCTTAAGGGGTCCCTGGGTTGGTTCACTGAAGCTTTCTTT.